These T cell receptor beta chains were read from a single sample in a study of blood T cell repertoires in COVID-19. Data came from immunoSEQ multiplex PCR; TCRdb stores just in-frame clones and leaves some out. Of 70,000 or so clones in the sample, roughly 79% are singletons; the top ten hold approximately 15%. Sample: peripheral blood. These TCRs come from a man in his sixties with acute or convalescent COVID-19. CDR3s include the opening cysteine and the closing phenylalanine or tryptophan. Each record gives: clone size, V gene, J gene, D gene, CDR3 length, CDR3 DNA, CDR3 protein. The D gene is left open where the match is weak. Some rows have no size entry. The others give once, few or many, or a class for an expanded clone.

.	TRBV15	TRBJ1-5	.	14	TGTGCCACCAGCAGAGATTATAGCAATCAGCCCCAGCATTTT	CATSRDYSNQPQHF
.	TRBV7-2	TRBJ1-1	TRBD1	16	TGTGCCAGCAGCCAGACAGGGGGTATAATGAACACTGAAGCTTTCTTT	CASSQTGGIMNTEAFF
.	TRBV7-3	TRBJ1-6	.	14	TGTGCCAGCAGCCAACAGACCTATAATTCACCCCTCCACTTT	CASSQQTYNSPLHF
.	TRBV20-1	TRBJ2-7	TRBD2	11	TGCAGTGGACTAGCGGGGGGCGAGCAGTACTTC	CSGLAGGEQYF
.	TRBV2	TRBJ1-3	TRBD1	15	TGTGCCAGCGGGACGACAGGGGGCGCTGGAAACACCATATATTTT	CASGTTGGAGNTIYF
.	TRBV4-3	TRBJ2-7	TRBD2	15	TGCGCCAGCAGCCAAGCTAGCGGGGGGGCCAACGAGCAGTACTTC	CASSQASGGANEQYF
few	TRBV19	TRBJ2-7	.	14	TGTGCCAGTAGTATAGAGGCGGGGCACCAGGAGCAGTACTTC	CASSIEAGHQEQYF
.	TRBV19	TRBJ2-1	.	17	TGTGCCAGTAGTAGCCTCCCACAGGGTTTAGGCAACAATGAGCAGTTCTTC	CASSSLPQGLGNNEQFF
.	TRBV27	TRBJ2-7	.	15	TGTGCCAGCAGTTCTCCCGCGGGAACGGCCTACGAGCAGTACTTC	CASSSPAGTAYEQYF
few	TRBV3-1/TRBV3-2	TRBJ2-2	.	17	TGTGCCAGCAGCCAAGAAGCAGGGTGGATTTTTTTCCGGGAGCTGTTTTTT	CASSQEAGWIFFRELFF
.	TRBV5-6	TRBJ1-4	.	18	TGTGCCAGCAGCCGCCCGTTGGCAGGGCTTGGGACTAATGAAAAACTGTTTTTT	CASSRPLAGLGTNEKLFF
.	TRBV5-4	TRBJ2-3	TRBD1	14	TGTGCCAGCAGCACCCGACAGGGGGCAGATACGCAGTATTTT	CASSTRQGADTQYF
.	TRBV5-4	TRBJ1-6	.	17	TGTGCCAGCAGCTCCCGACAGAAGAGCTCCTATAATTCACCCCTCCACTTT	CASSSRQKSSYNSPLHF
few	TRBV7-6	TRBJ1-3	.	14	TGTGCCAGCAGCTTAGGGCCGTCTGGAAACACCATATATTTT	CASSLGPSGNTIYF
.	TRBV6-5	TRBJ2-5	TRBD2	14	TGTGCCAGCAGTCTAGCGGGGAACCAAGAGACCCAGTACTTC	CASSLAGNQETQYF
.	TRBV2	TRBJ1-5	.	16	TGTGCCAGCAGCAACCTTGGATTCGGGAGCAATCAGCCCCAGCATTTT	CASSNLGFGSNQPQHF
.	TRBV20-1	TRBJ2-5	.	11	TGCAGTGAGGGGATTCAAGAGACCCAGTACTTC	CSEGIQETQYF
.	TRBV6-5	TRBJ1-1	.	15	TGTGCCAGCAGGCCCGGGCTCGGGGGAGGAACTGAAGCTTTCTTT	CASRPGLGGGTEAFF
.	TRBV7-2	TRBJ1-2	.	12	TGTGCCAGCAGCTTTCCAGGGGTTGGCTACACCTTC	CASSFPGVGYTF
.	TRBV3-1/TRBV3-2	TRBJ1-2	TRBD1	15	TGTGCCAGCAGCCAAGGGACAGGGGCTAACTATGGCTACACCTTC	CASSQGTGANYGYTF
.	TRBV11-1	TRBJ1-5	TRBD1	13	TGTGCCAGCAGCTCGGACAGGGCTCAGCCCCAGCATTTT	CASSSDRAQPQHF
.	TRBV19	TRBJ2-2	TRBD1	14	TGTGCCAGTACCAACAGACAGGGCACCGGGGAGCTGTTTTTT	CASTNRQGTGELFF
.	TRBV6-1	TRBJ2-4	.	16	TGTGCCAGCAGTGAACGACCCACGAACCAGGGCGGCATTCAGTACTTC	CASSERPTNQGGIQYF
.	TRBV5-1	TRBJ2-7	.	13	TGCGCCAGCAGCAACACACAGGCCTACGAGCAGTACTTC	CASSNTQAYEQYF
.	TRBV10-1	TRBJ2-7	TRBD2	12	TGCGCCAGCACGGGGGGCTCCTACGAGCAGTACTTC	CASTGGSYEQYF
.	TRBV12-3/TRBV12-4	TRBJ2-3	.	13	TGTGCCAGCAGCCCTGGACTACCAGATACGCAGTATTTT	CASSPGLPDTQYF
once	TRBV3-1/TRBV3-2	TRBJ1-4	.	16	TGTGCCAGCAGCCAGATGCTACAGGGTCTTCAGGAAAAACTGTTTTTT	CASSQMLQGLQEKLFF
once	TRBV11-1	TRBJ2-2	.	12	TGTGCCAAGGGGTCCGGCACCGGGGAGCTGTTTTTT	CAKGSGTGELFF
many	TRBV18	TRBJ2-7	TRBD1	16	TGTGCCAGCTCATCTGACCCCCCGGGACAGGGTTACGAGCAGTACTTC	CASSSDPPGQGYEQYF
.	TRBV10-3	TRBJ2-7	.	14	TGTGCCATCAGTGAGGGGGGCGGTGGGGTTGAGCAGTACTTC	CAISEGGGGVEQYF
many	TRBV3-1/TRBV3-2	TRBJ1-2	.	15	TGTGCCAGCAGCCAAGAACCAACAGGCCGGTATGGCTACACCTTC	CASSQEPTGRYGYTF
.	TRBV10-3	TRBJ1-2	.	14	TGTGCCATCAGTGAGTATAGGCCAGGCTATGGCTACACCTTC	CAISEYRPGYGYTF
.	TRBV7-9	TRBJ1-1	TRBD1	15	TGTGCCAGCAACCCACAGGGGCAAAGCTTTACTGAAGCTTTCTTT	CASNPQGQSFTEAFF